This T cell receptor beta chain came from a study of shared clonotypes between healthy human individuals. Background on the study: A donor's plate count was three for CD4 naive and three for CD4 memory; CD8 naive had two and CD8 memory one.

CDR1 is MNHNS and CDR2 is SASEGT in the germline V gene. The germline V and J ends were trimmed by 10 bases and 0 bases, with 10 bases remaining between them. This CDR3 region has 13 residues. Authors' data handling: ImmunoSEQ output lacked quality scores and full-length reads, limiting matched filtering. Generated by immunoSEQ multiplex PCR, the TCRdb table keeps only in-frame clones and is missing some. V and J calls and clone size are given by that table; D and trimming were obtained from the DNA. The sample holds around 720,000 clones, 60% to 75% seen once. The sequence derives from a woman aged 30 to 39 in good health. The J gene is TRBJ2-4, the V gene TRBV6-1; D not resolved. Input material: memory CD4+ T cells sorted from blood. The subset denotes: CD45RA-negative fraction. The CDR3 DNA is TGTGCCACCACCACTATAGCCAAAAACATTCAGTACTTC. It yields the protein CATTTIAKNIQYF.